Each of the 32 T cell receptor beta chains below was sequenced from the same sample in a study of T cells after yellow fever vaccination. TCRdb passed the 5' RACE reads through MiXCR, listing each CDR3 protein once. This table holds about 340,000 distinct CDR3 sequences, roughly 8.7% found once. Sample: PBMCs, taken on the day of the first yellow fever vaccination. The source is a man aged 18 to 29 who received the YFV17D yellow fever vaccine.

This clonotype is termed medium-sized (0.01 to 0.1%). The J gene is TRBJ2-5, the V gene TRBV6-6; 8 bases are shared with TRBD1. Trimming took 5 bases from V and 9 from J; bases not matched to a gene: 5. The germline gives CDR1 MNHNY, CDR2 SVGAGI (reference sequence). This CDR3 is built from 12 residues. CDR3 amino acids: CASSAGGGSQYF. The DNA of the CDR3 is TGTGCCAGCAGTGCAGGGGGCGGGTCCCAGTACTTC.

The rearrangement links TRBV12-3 or TRBV12-4 to TRBJ2-7; D is ambiguous. V was shortened by 3 bases and J by 6 bases, with 9 bases between the two germline ends. The CDR3 loop spans 12 amino acids. The CDR3 DNA sequence: TGTGCCAGCAGTTTCTTCGGTACCGAGCAGTACTTC. Its protein is CASSFFGTEQYF.

This chain connects TRBV5-1 to TRBJ2-3; a weak D match, TRBD1 (5 bases). Germline assignment: CDR1 SGHRS and CDR2 YFSETQ. Deletions cut 0 bases from V and 0 bases from J, with 11 bases between. The CDR3 runs 16 residues. The CDR3 region has the DNA TGCGCCAGCAGCTTGGCCGACAGTCCCAGCACAGATACGCAGTATTTT. This gives the protein CASSLADSPSTDTQYF.

This rearrangement joins TRBV5-5 to TRBJ1-4; TRBD1 might be the D (5 bases). The germline gives CDR1 SGHKS, CDR2 YYEKEE (reference sequence). The ends were cut back, 0 bases at V and 7 bases at J, with 7 bases in the middle. This CDR3 has 13 residues. In DNA, the CDR3 is TGTGCCAGCAGCTTGGGACAGATTGAAAAACTGTTTTTT. Encoded protein: CASSLGQIEKLFF.

This clonotype was detected a few times. This chain connects TRBV18 to TRBJ1-1; D call uncertain. V was clipped by 4 bases and J by 3 bases, with 15 bases between them. The CDR3 has 15 amino acids. Per the germline V gene, CDR1 is KGHSH and CDR2 is LQKENI. CDR3 bases: TGTGCCAGCTCACGAGGGCAGGAGGGCCACACTGAAGCTTTCTTT. Residues: CASSRGQEGHTEAFF. Full variable domain (missing parts from reference TRBV18 and TRBJ1-1): NAGVMQNPRHLVRRRGQEARLRCSPMKGHSHVYWYRQLPEEGLKFMVYLQKENIIDESGMPKERFSAEFPKEGPSILRIQQVVRGDSAAYFCASSRGQEGHTEAFFGQGTRLTVV.

Ten or more counts support this clonotype. Here the CDR3 DNA reads TGCGCCAGCAGCCTCACGGTGGATAACACAGATACGCAGTATTTT. Translated: CASSLTVDNTDTQYF. The V call is TRBV4-3, the J call TRBJ2-3; D not resolved. V dropped 4 bases and J dropped 2 bases, with 13 bases sitting between them. In germline, CDR1 is LGHNA, CDR2 YSLEER. The CDR3 is made up of 15 amino acids.

In this sample, this clonotype turned up a few times. The V call is TRBV9, the J call TRBJ1-5; D is unclear. The germline gives CDR1 SGDLS, CDR2 YYNGEE. The ends were cut back, 0 bases at V and 4 bases at J, with 14 bases in the middle. The CDR3 is 16 amino acids. The CDR3 is CASSVAVRPRNQPQHF. The CDR3 coding sequence is TGTGCCAGCAGCGTAGCGGTCAGGCCGAGGAATCAGCCCCAGCATTTT.

This clonotype has only a few counts. The V gene is TRBV2, the J gene TRBJ2-1; 10 bases align to TRBD2. V lost 5 bases to trimming and J lost 4 bases; unmatched junction nucleotides: 5. CDR3 length: 15 amino acids. Looked up from germline, CDR1 is SNHLY and CDR2 is FYNNEI. CDR3 bases: TGTGCCAGCAGTATTCTAGCGGGGGCTTACAATGAGCAGTTCTTC. It translates to CASSILAGAYNEQFF.

This clonotype was counted between two and nine times. J is TRBJ1-1 and V is TRBV6-1, with TRBD1 identical over 7 bases. CDR3 length equals 14 residues. V shed 7 bases, J shed 1 base, and the junction held 6 bases outside the gene matches. Germline CDR1 MNHNS, CDR2 SASEGT. This CDR3 is CASTRQGRNTEAFF. CDR3 DNA: TGTGCCAGCACCCGACAGGGACGGAACACTGAAGCTTTCTTT.

This clonotype was seen a handful of times. The chain couples TRBV5-1 to TRBJ2-5; tentatively, D is TRBD1 (6 bases). The CDR3 sequence is 14 residues long. Trimming left V 6 bases short and J 5 bases short, with 17 bases between. In germline, CDR1 is SGHRS, CDR2 YFSETQ. In nucleotides, the CDR3 is TGCGCCAGCACCCCCACAGGGTACTCTGAGACCCAGTACTTC. Amino acids: CASTPTGYSETQYF.

Ten or more counts support this clonotype. In DNA, the CDR3 is TGTGCCAGCAGTTCTAGCGGGGGGGGTGGAACAGATACGCAGTATTTT. Translation gives CASSSSGGGGTDTQYF. V gene TRBV6-5 combines with J gene TRBJ2-3; TRBD2 matches 12 bases. The CDR3 is 16 residues long. With 4 bases clipped from V and 3 bases from J, the junction kept 5 bases outside the gene matches. Per the germline V gene, CDR1 is MNHEY and CDR2 is SVGAGI.

This clonotype was picked up a small number of times. The chain combines TRBV4-3 with TRBJ2-7, with TRBD1 as a possible D gene (5 bases). Looked up from germline, CDR1 is LGHNA and CDR2 is YSLEER. Deletions cut 0 bases from V and 0 bases from J, with 18 bases between. The CDR3 contains 18 residues. The chain's CDR3 is CASSQDPGVGRDSYEQYV. CDR3 bases: TGCGCCAGCAGCCAAGATCCCGGCGTGGGCAGGGACTCCTACGAGCAGTACGTC.

This clonotype has only a few counts. The V and J genes are TRBV15 and TRBJ1-2; D gene unclear. The CDR3 sequence is 16 residues long. CDR1 is LNHNV, CDR2 YYDKDF, per germline (reference sequence). V lost 3 bases and J 3 bases, leaving 17 bases between the germline ends. The CDR3 nucleotides read TGTGCCACCAGCAGGGCTCAAGACTCTCCTTACTATGGCTACACCTTC. It encodes CATSRAQDSPYYGYTF.

This rearrangement joins TRBV5-5 to TRBJ1-6; D might be TRBD1 (5 bases). The length of the CDR3 is 15 residues. Germline loops: CDR1 SGHKS, CDR2 YYEKEE (reference sequence). The V end lost 0 bases, the J end lost 11 bases, and 15 bases lay between the germline ends. CDR3 sequence reads: CASSLVWTKGAPLHF. The CDR3 DNA is TGTGCCAGCAGCTTGGTCTGGACAAAAGGGGCACCCCTCCACTTT.

There are many counts of this clonotype. This chain links TRBV6-2 or TRBV6-3 with TRBJ2-7, with a tentative D call TRBD2 (6 bases). The germline V gene encodes CDR1 MNHEY and CDR2 SVGEGT. The CDR3 spans 13 residues. Trimming took 7 bases from V and 5 from J, leaving 15 bases between them. CDR3 protein: CASMWAAGNEQYF. The CDR3 nucleotides are TGTGCCAGCATGTGGGCGGCGGGGAACGAGCAGTACTTC.

The sample holds many counts of this clonotype. This chain links TRBV12-3 or TRBV12-4 with TRBJ2-3; 7 bases line up with TRBD2. This CDR3 has 13 residues. The V segment lost 11 bases and the J segment 5 bases; nucleotides outside the gene matches: 10. CDR3 in amino acids: CASSAGLLDTQYF. Written as DNA, the CDR3 is TGTGCCTCCTCAGCGGGGCTATTAGATACGCAGTATTTT.

This chain connects TRBV4-2 to TRBJ2-3; 10 bases map to TRBD2. The CDR3 length is 16 residues. In germline, CDR1 is LGHNA, CDR2 YNFKEQ. V shed 3 bases and J 5 bases; nucleotides not matched to a gene: 8. The CDR3 spells CASSQERGGLRDTQYF. As DNA, the CDR3 is TGTGCCAGCAGCCAGGAGCGGGGGGGCCTACGAGATACGCAGTATTTT.

This clonotype was observed a single time. One junction end does not reproduce the germline sequence, and a read error may be involved. The chain is built from TRBV4-3 and TRBJ2-3; 12 nucleotides line up with TRBD2. This CDR3 is built from 15 residues. Per germline, CDR1 LGHNA and CDR2 YSLEER. CDR3 bases: TGCGACAGCAGCGAGACTAGCGGGGGTACAGATACGCAGTATTTT. Its protein is CDSSETSGGTDTQYF.

This clonotype was observed many times. This chain joins TRBV4-2 and TRBJ1-2, with 7 positions matching TRBD1. Germline V gives CDR1 LGHNA, CDR2 YNFKEQ. The CDR3 length is 13 residues. The trim removed 4 bases at V and 8 bases at J, leaving 7 bases unmatched. In DNA, the CDR3 is TGTGCCAGCAGCCTTTGGGACAGAGAAGGCTACACCTTC. Protein product: CASSLWDREGYTF.

The rearrangement links TRBV6-1 to TRBJ2-5; D is tentatively TRBD1 or TRBD2 (6 bases each). Trimming removed 4 bases from V and 1 base from J, with 16 bases in between. The CDR3 is 16 amino acids. Germline values: CDR1 MNHNS, CDR2 SASEGT. CDR3 coding DNA: TGTGCCAGCAGTGCGAGACCACGGGGGCTCCAAGAGACCCAGTACTTC. It translates to CASSARPRGLQETQYF.

The chain has TRBV12-3 or TRBV12-4 and TRBJ2-5; no clear D gene. The CDR3 runs 13 residues. With 3 bases removed from V and 2 bases from J, the gap between germline ends came to 7 bases. DNA for the CDR3: TGTGCCAGCAGTTTCCACACTCAAGAGACCCAGTACTTC. As protein: CASSFHTQETQYF.

This clonotype occurred a few times. The chain carries TRBV29-1 and TRBJ2-1, with TRBD2 identical over 9 bases. The J segment lost 7 bases and the V segment lost 7 bases, leaving 8 bases of the junction unmatched. This CDR3 is 13 amino acids long. The germline gives CDR1 SQVTM, CDR2 ANQGSEA. The DNA for the CDR3 is TGCAGCGCCGGCGGGGGGGTGGGAAATGAGCAGTTCTTC. It encodes CSAGGGVGNEQFF.

The table lists this clonotype with many counts. CDR3 sequence: CASTRDRGFSGELFF. The CDR3 DNA sequence: TGTGCCAGCACCAGGGACAGGGGCTTCTCCGGGGAGCTGTTTTTT. The chain combines TRBV12-3 or TRBV12-4 with TRBJ2-2, with TRBD1 matching over 10 bases. The V and J ends lost 7 bases and 6 bases, in that order; junction bases with no gene match: 8. The CDR3 has 15 residues.

In this sample, this clonotype turned up a few times. The genes are TRBV15 and TRBJ2-1; a weak D match, TRBD2 (6 bases). This CDR3 comprises 20 residues. The germline V and J ends were trimmed by 3 bases and 3 bases, with 27 bases remaining between them. The germline gives CDR1 LNHNV, CDR2 YYDKDF (reference sequence). The CDR3 bases are TGTGCCACCAGCAGTCGGAGGGGAGTAACGTCCTTAAATTTCTACAATGAGCAGTTCTTC. Translating it yields CATSSRRGVTSLNFYNEQFF.

V gene TRBV5-1 combines with J gene TRBJ2-2; D tentatively fits TRBD1 or TRBD2 (5 bases each). Per germline, CDR1 SGHRS and CDR2 YFSETQ. This CDR3 is 16 amino acids long. Trimming took 0 bases from V and 3 from J, leaving 12 bases between them. The CDR3 coding sequence is TGCGCCAGCAGCTTGGCCAATCTGGGGGACACCGGGGAGCTGTTTTTT. Translated: CASSLANLGDTGELFF.

This clonotype came up a few times. The V call is TRBV12-3 or TRBV12-4, the J call TRBJ2-2, with 11 bases aligning to TRBD2. V shed 5 bases and J 5 bases; nucleotides not matched to a gene: 7. The CDR3 sequence is 16 residues long. The CDR3: CASSPPSGGLTGELFF. The CDR3 region has the DNA TGTGCCAGCAGTCCGCCTAGCGGGGGGCTAACCGGGGAGCTGTTTTTT.

This clonotype has only a few counts. The V and J genes are TRBV20-1 and TRBJ2-7; D tentatively fits TRBD1 or TRBD2 (6 bases each). The CDR3 consists of 18 residues. Germline V gene lookup returns CDR1 DFQATT and CDR2 SNEGSKA (reference sequence). The V end was cut by 4 bases, the J end by 0 bases, with 25 bases between. CDR3 in amino acids: CSAITGATGPLSSYEQYF. In DNA, the CDR3 is TGCAGTGCTATAACGGGGGCGACAGGCCCCCTCAGCTCCTACGAGCAGTACTTC.

This clonotype was counted at least ten times. The chain combines TRBV5-1 with TRBJ2-1; TRBD1 is a possible D gene (5 bases). Germline lookup yields CDR1 SGHRS and CDR2 YFSETQ. The V gene lost 7 bases and the J gene lost 8 bases, with 22 bases spanning the gap. There are 15 residues in the CDR3. The CDR3 DNA reads TGCGCCAGCTCGCGATCCAGGGCCGGGTACGATGAGCAGTTCTTC. This gives the protein CASSRSRAGYDEQFF.

This clonotype appeared a few times. The chain couples TRBV2 to TRBJ1-5; tentatively, D is TRBD1 (6 bases). Germline CDR1 is SNHLY and CDR2 is FYNNEI. V dropped 7 bases and J dropped 2 bases, with 18 bases sitting between them. The CDR3 sequence is 16 residues long. CDR3 coding DNA: TGTGCCAGCACCCGAGCGGGGGCGGGGCGCAATCAGCCCCAGCATTTT. Translation gives CASTRAGAGRNQPQHF. Complete variable domain (other parts from reference TRBV2 and TRBJ1-5): EPEVTQTPSHQVTQMGQEVILRCVPISNHLYFYWYRQILGQKVEFLVSFYNNEISEKSEIFDDQFSVERPDGSNFTLKIRSTKLEDSAMYFCASTRAGAGRNQPQHFGDGTRLSIL.

This chain uses TRBV6-1 with TRBJ2-3; the D gene is possibly TRBD1 (5 bases). This CDR3 has 15 amino acids. V dropped 6 bases and J dropped 6 bases, with 19 bases sitting between them. The germline gives CDR1 MNHNS, CDR2 SASEGT. CDR3 coding DNA: TGTGCCAGCAGAGGCTTAGGGGTTACGGCGGATACGCAGTATTTT. Translated: CASRGLGVTADTQYF.

This clonotype has a count of ten or more. The chain joins TRBV19 to TRBJ1-2; D call uncertain. The CDR3 runs to 12 residues. The V end was cut by 5 bases, the J end by 2 bases, with 6 bases between. The germline CDR1 and CDR2 sequences are LNHDA and SQIVND (reference sequence). CDR3 residues: CASSPGNYGYTF. The DNA of the CDR3 is TGTGCCAGTAGTCCAGGAAACTATGGCTACACCTTC.

Concerning this clonotype itself: A read error may account for a junction end that differs from germline. The rearrangement uses TRBV4-1 and TRBJ2-2; 8 nucleotides align to TRBD2. Germline V gene sequence: CDR1 MGHRA, CDR2 YSYEKL. This CDR3 comprises 12 residues. The CDR3 sequence is CASRGLAGELFF. DNA of the CDR3: TGTGCCAGCAGGGGACTAGCCGGGGAGCTGTTTTTT.